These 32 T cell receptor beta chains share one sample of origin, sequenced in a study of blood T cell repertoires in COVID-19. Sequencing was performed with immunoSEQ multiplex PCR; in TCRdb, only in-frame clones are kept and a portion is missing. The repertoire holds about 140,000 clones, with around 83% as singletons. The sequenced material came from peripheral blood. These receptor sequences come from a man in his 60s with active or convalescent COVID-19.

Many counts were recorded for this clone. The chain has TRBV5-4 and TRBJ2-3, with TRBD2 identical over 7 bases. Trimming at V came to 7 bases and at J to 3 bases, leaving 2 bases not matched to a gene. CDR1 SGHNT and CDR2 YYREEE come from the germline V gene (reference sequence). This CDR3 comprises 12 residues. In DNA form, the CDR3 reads TGTGCCAGCGGACTAGGTACAGATACGCAGTATTTT. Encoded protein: CASGLGTDTQYF.

CDR3 nucleotides: TGTGCCACCAGCAGCCAGGGTACACCACGCACATACTATGGCTACACCTTC. It is translated as CATSSQGTPRTYYGYTF. The rearrangement joins TRBV15 to TRBJ1-2, with D perhaps TRBD1 (5 bases). The length of the CDR3 is 17 residues. The V end was cut by 3 bases, the J end by 3 bases, with 20 bases between. Germline CDR1 and CDR2: LNHNV and YYDKDF (reference sequence).

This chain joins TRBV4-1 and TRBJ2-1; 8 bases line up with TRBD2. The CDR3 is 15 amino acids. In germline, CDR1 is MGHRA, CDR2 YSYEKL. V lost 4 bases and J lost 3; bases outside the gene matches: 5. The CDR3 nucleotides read TGCGCCAGCAGCCGAGCGGGAGCGGACTACAATGAGCAGTTCTTC. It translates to CASSRAGADYNEQFF.

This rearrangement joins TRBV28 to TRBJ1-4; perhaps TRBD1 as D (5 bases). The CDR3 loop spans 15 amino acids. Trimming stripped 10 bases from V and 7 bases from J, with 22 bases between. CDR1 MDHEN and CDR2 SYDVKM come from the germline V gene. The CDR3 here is CATQTRETAGEKLFF. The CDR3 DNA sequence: TGTGCCACCCAGACCCGGGAGACAGCAGGTGAAAAACTGTTTTTT.

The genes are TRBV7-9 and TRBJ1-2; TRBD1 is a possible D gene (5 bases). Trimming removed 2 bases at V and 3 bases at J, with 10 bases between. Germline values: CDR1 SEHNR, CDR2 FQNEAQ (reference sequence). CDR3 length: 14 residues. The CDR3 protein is CASSLPGDHYGYTF. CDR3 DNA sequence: TGTGCCAGCAGCTTACCGGGGGATCACTATGGCTACACCTTC.

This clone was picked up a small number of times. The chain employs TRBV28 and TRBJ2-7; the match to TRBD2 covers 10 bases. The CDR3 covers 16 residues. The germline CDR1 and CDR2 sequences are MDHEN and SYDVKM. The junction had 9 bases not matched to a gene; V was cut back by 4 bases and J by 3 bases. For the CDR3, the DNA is TGTGCCAGCAGTTCCGGAACGACTAGCGGGCTCTACGAGCAGTACGTC. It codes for CASSSGTTSGLYEQYV.

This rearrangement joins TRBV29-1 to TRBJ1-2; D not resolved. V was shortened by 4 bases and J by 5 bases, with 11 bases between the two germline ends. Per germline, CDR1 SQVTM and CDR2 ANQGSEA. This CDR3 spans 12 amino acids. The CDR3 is CSVVAAAYGYTF. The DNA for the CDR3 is TGCAGCGTTGTCGCGGCAGCTTATGGCTACACCTTC.

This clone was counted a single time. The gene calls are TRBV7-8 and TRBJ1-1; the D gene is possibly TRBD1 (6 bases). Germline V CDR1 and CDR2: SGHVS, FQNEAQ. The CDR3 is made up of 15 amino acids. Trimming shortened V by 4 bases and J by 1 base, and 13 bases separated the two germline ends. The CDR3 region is CASSSGQGWNTEAFF. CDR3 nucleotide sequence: TGTGCCAGCAGCTCAGGCCAGGGGTGGAACACTGAAGCTTTCTTT.

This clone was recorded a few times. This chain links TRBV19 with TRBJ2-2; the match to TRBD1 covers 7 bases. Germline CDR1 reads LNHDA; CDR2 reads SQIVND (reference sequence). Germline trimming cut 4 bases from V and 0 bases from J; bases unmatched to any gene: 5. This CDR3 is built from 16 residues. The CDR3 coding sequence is TGTGCCAGTAGTAGCGACAGGGCTGCGAACACCGGGGAGCTGTTTTTT. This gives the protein CASSSDRAANTGELFF.

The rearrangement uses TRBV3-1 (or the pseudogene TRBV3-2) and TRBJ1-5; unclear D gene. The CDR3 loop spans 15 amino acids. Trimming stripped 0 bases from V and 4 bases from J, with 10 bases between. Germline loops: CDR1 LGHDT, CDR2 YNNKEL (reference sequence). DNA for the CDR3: TGTGCCAGCAGCCAAGAGGCGGTGGCGAATCAGCCCCAGCATTTT. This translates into CASSQEAVANQPQHF.

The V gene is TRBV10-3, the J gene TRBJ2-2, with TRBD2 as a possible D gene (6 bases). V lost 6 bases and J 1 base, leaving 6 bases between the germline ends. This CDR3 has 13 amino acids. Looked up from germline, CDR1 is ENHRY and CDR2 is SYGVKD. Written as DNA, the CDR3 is TGTGCCATCAGCGGGAGGAACACCGGGGAGCTGTTTTTT. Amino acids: CAISGRNTGELFF.

The CDR3 sequence is CASSEIDRQTQYF. For the CDR3, the DNA is TGTGCCAGCAGTGAAATTGACAGACAGACCCAGTACTTC. The V and J genes are TRBV6-1 and TRBJ2-5; the D gene is possibly TRBD1 (5 bases). V was trimmed by 2 bases and J by 6 bases, leaving 10 bases between them. This CDR3 is 13 amino acids long. The germline CDR1 and CDR2 sequences are MNHNS and SASEGT.

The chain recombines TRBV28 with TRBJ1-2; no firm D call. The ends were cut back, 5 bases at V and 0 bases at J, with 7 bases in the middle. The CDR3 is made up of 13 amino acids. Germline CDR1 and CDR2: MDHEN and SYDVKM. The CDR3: CASSKTSNYGYTF. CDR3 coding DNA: TGTGCCAGCAGTAAAACATCTAACTATGGCTACACCTTC.

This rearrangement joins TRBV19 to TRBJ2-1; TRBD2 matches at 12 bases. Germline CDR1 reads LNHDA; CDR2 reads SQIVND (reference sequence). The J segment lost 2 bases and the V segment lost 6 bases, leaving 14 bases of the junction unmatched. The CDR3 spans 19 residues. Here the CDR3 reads CASSGRTSGVGSTYNEQFF. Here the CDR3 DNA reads TGTGCCAGTAGCGGAAGGACTAGCGGGGTTGGGTCCACCTACAATGAGCAGTTCTTC.

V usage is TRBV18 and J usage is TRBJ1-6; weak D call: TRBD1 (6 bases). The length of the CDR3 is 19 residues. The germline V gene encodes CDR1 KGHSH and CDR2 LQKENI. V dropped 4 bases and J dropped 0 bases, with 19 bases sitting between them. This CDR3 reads CASSLLRDKPSSYNSPLHF. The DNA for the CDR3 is TGTGCCAGCTCACTCCTCCGGGACAAGCCGAGCTCCTATAATTCACCCCTCCACTTT.

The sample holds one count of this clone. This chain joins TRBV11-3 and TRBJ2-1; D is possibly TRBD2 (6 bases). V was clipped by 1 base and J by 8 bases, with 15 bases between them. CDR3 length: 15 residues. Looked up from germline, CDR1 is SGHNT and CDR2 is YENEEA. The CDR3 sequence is CASSLADYPTDEQFF. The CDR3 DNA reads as TGTGCCAGCAGCTTAGCGGACTACCCTACGGATGAGCAGTTCTTC.

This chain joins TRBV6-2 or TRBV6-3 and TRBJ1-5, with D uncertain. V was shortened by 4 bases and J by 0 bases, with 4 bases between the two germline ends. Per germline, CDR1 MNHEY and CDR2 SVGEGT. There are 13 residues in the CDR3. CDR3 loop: CASSFNSNQPQHF. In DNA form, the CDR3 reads TGTGCCAGCAGTTTTAATAGCAATCAGCCCCAGCATTTT.

Here the CDR3 DNA reads TGTGCCAGCGAGCGGGGGCGGAATGAGCAGTTCTTC. Translating it yields CASERGRNEQFF. The rearrangement links TRBV6-5 to TRBJ2-1; 8 positions match TRBD2. Germline V gives CDR1 MNHEY, CDR2 SVGAGI. This CDR3 is built from 12 residues. Trimming cost V 8 bases and J 7 bases; bases outside gene matches: 4.

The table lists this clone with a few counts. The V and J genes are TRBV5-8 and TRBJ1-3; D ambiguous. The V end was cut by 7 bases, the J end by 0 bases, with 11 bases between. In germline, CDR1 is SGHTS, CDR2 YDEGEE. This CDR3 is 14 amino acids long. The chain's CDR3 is CASGDMSSGNTIYF. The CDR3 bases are TGTGCCAGCGGCGACATGTCCTCTGGAAACACCATATATTTT.

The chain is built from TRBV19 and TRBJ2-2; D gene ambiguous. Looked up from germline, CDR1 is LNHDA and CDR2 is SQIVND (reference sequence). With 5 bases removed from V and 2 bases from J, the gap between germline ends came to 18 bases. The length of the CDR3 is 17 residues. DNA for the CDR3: TGTGCCAGTAGTCTATTTAACCGAAACCCCAACACCGGGGAGCTGTTTTTT. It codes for CASSLFNRNPNTGELFF. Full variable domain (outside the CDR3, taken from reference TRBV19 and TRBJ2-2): DGGITQSPKYLFRKEGQNVTLSCEQNLNHDAMYWYRQDPGQGLRLIYYSQIVNDFQKGDIAEGYSVSREKKESFPLTVTSAQKNPTAFYLCASSLFNRNPNTGELFFGEGSRLTVL.

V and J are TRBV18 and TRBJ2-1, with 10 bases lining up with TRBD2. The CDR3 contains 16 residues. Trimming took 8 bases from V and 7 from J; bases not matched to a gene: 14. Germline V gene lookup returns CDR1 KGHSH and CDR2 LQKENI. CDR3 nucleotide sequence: TGTGCCAGCGCCAGCGGACTAGCGGTGGGAGGGAATGAGCAGTTCTTC. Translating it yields CASASGLAVGGNEQFF. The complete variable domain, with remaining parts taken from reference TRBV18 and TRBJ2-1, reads NAGVMQNPRHLVRRRGQEARLRCSPMKGHSHVYWYRQLPEEGLKFMVYLQKENIIDESGMPKERFSAEFPKEGPSILRIQQVVRGDSAAYFCASASGLAVGGNEQFFGPGTRLTVL.

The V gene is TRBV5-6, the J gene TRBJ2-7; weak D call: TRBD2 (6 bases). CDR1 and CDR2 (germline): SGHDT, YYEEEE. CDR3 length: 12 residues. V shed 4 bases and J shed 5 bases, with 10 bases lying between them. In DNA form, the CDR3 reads TGTGCCAGCAGCCGGGGGTCCCACGAGCAGTACGTC. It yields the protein CASSRGSHEQYV.

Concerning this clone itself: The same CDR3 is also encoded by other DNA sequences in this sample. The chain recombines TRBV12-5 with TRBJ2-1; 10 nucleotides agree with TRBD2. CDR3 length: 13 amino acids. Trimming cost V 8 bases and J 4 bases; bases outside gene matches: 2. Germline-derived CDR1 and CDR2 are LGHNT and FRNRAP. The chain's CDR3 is CASRGLAYNEQFF. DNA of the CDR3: TGTGCTAGTAGGGGACTAGCGTACAATGAGCAGTTCTTC.

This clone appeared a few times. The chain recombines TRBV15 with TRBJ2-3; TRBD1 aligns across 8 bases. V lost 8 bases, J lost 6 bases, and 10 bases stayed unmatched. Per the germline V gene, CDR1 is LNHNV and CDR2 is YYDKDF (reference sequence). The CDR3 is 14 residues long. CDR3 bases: TGTGCCACCGCAGGGGGCGCGAGTACGGATACGCAGTATTTT. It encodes CATAGGASTDTQYF. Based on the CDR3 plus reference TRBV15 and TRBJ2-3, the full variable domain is DAMVIQNPRYQVTQFGKPVTLSCSQTLNHNVMYWYQQKSSQAPKLLFHYYDKDFNNEADTPDNFQSRRPNTSFCFLDIRSPGLGDTAMYLCATAGGASTDTQYFGPGTRLTVL.

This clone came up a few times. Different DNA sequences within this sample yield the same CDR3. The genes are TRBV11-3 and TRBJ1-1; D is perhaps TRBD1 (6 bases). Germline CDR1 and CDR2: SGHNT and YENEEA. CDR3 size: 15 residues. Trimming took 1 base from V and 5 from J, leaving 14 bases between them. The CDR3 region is CASSLALGANTEAFF. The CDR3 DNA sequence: TGTGCCAGCAGCTTAGCCCTGGGGGCGAATACTGAAGCTTTCTTT. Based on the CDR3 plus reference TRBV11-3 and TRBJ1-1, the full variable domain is EAGVVQSPRYKIIEKKQPVAFWCNPISGHNTLYWYLQNLGQGPELLIRYENEEAVDDSQLPKDRFSAERLKGVDSTLKIQPAELGDSAVYLCASSLALGANTEAFFGQGTRLTVV.

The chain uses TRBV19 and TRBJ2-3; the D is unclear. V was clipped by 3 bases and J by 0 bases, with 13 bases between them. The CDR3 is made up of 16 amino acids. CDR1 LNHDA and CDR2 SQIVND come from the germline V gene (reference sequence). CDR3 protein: CASSILQPSSTDTQYF. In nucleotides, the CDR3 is TGTGCCAGTAGTATTTTACAGCCCTCTAGCACAGATACGCAGTATTTT. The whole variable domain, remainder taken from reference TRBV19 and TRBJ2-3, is DGGITQSPKYLFRKEGQNVTLSCEQNLNHDAMYWYRQDPGQGLRLIYYSQIVNDFQKGDIAEGYSVSREKKESFPLTVTSAQKNPTAFYLCASSILQPSSTDTQYFGPGTRLTVL.

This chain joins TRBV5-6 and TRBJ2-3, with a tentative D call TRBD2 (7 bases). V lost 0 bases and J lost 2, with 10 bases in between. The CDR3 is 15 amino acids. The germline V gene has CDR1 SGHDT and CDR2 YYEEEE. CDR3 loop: CASSLGGGPTDTQYF. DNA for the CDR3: TGTGCCAGCAGCTTGGGCGGGGGCCCCACAGATACGCAGTATTTT. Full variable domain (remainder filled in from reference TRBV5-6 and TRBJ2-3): DAGVTQSPTHLIKTRGQQVTLRCSPKSGHDTVSWYQQALGQGPQFIFQYYEEEERQRGNFPDRFSGHQFPNYSSELNVNALLLGDSALYLCASSLGGGPTDTQYFGPGTRLTVL.

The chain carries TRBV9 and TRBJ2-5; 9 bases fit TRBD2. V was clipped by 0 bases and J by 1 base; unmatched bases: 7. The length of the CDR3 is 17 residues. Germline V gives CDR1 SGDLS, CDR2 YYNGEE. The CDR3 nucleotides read TGTGCCAGCAGCGTAGCTAAAGTGACTAGCGGCCAAGAGACCCAGTACTTC. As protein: CASSVAKVTSGQETQYF.

The CDR3 sequence is CASSPHYEQYF. The CDR3 nucleotides are TGTGCCAGCAGCCCCCACTACGAGCAGTACTTC. The J gene is TRBJ2-7, the V gene TRBV7-2; D gene uncertain. CDR1 is SGHTA, CDR2 FQGNSA, per germline. V dropped 5 bases and J dropped 3 bases, with 5 bases sitting between them. This CDR3 is 11 amino acids long. Drawing the rest from reference TRBV7-2 and TRBJ2-7, the complete variable domain is GAGVSQSPSNKVTEKGKDVELRCDPISGHTALYWYRQSLGQGLEFLIYFQGNSAPDKSGLPSDRFSAERTGGSVSTLTIQRTQQEDSAVYLCASSPHYEQYFGPGTRLTVT.

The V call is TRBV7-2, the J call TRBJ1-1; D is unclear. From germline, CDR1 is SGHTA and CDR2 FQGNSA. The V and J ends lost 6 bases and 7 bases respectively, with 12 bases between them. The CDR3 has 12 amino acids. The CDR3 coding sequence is TGTGCCAGCAGTCCCCTCGGGTTTGAAGCTTTCTTT. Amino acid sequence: CASSPLGFEAFF.

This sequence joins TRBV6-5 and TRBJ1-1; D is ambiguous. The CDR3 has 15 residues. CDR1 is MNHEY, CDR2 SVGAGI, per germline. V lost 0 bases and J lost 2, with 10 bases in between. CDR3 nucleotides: TGTGCCAGCAGTTACTCGAGGCAGCTAAACACTGAAGCTTTCTTT. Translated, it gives CASSYSRQLNTEAFF.

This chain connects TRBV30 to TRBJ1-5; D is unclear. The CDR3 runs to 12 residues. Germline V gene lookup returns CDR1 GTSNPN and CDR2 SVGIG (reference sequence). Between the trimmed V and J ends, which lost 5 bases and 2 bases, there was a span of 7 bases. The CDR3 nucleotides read TGTGCCTGGGTTCGCGGCAATCAGCCCCAGCATTTT. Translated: CAWVRGNQPQHF.